Below are 22 T cell receptor beta chains sequenced from a single sample in a study of cytomegalovirus exposure and HLA in healthy donors. A multiplex PCR was run with 60 Vbeta primers and 13 Jbeta primers. Data came from immunoSEQ multiplex PCR; TCRdb stores just in-frame clones and leaves some out. Here the sample spans more than 95,000 clones, about 86% being singletons. Specimen: PBMCs. The receptors shown here come from a woman aged 25 to 45 in good health and CMV-seronegative.

The chain couples TRBV5-1 to TRBJ1-5; 8 bases fit TRBD1. The CDR3 loop spans 15 amino acids. The junction had 8 bases not matched to a gene; V was cut back by 3 bases and J by 6 bases. Per the germline V gene, CDR1 is SGHRS and CDR2 is YFSETQ. CDR3 protein: CASSSTQGAGQPQHF. The CDR3 DNA sequence: TGCGCCAGCAGCTCAACCCAGGGGGCCGGTCAGCCCCAGCATTTT.

The V call is TRBV5-1, the J call TRBJ2-1; 14 bases fit TRBD2. In germline, CDR1 is SGHRS, CDR2 YFSETQ. V lost 4 bases to trimming and J lost 6 bases; unmatched junction nucleotides: 6. The CDR3 loop spans 16 amino acids. CDR3 bases: TGCGCCAGCAGCCCCACGACTAGCGGGAGGGTCAATGAGCAGTTCTTC. Translated, it gives CASSPTTSGRVNEQFF. The complete variable domain, with remaining parts taken from reference TRBV5-1 and TRBJ2-1, reads KAGVTQTPRYLIKTRGQQVTLSCSPISGHRSVSWYQQTPGQGLQFLFEYFSETQRNKGNFPGRFSGRQFSNSRSEMNVSTLELGDSALYLCASSPTTSGRVNEQFFGPGTRLTVL.

The J gene is TRBJ2-7, the V gene TRBV28; 7 positions agree with TRBD1. The CDR3 has 18 residues. The V gene end was trimmed by 4 bases and the J gene end by 3 bases; junction bases not matched to a gene: 18. Germline-derived CDR1 and CDR2 are MDHEN and SYDVKM. The CDR3 reads CASSSELYLGDRRYEQYF. CDR3 DNA: TGTGCCAGCAGTTCAGAGTTGTACCTCGGGGACAGACGCTACGAGCAGTACTTC.

The chain joins TRBV19 to TRBJ1-5; D remains ambiguous. The CDR3 length is 13 residues. Per germline, CDR1 LNHDA and CDR2 SQIVND (reference sequence). V lost 3 bases, J lost 6 bases, and 9 bases lay in between. The CDR3 sequence is CASSIQAFQPQHF. The CDR3 DNA sequence: TGTGCCAGTAGTATTCAGGCATTTCAGCCCCAGCATTTT.

Comment on this clone: Relative to the germline gene, one junction end is altered; a read error may explain this. This CDR3 is also generated by other DNA sequences in the sample. The V call is TRBV5-1, the J call TRBJ2-3; tentative D call: TRBD1 (6 bases). In germline, CDR1 is SGHRS, CDR2 YFSETQ. The CDR3 runs 15 residues. The CDR3 nucleotides are TGCGCCAGCAGCACGGACGGACAGCGCACGGATACGCAGTATTTT. This codes for CASSTDGQRTDTQYF.

This chain connects TRBV29-1 to TRBJ1-1, with no clear D. Looked up from germline, CDR1 is SQVTM and CDR2 is ANQGSEA. The CDR3 length is 11 residues. The V and J ends lost 7 bases and 1 base respectively, with 7 bases between them. CDR3: CSGTANTEAFF. CDR3 bases: TGCAGCGGAACAGCGAACACTGAAGCTTTCTTT.

This chain joins TRBV5-1 and TRBJ2-1; TRBD2 agrees at 10 bases. V shed 2 bases, J shed 4 bases, and the junction held 12 bases outside the gene matches. CDR3 length: 18 residues. Germline loops: CDR1 SGHRS, CDR2 YFSETQ. CDR3 bases: TGCGCCAGCAGCTTTGGAACCACTCTAGCGGGAGCTTACAATGAGCAGTTCTTC. Protein: CASSFGTTLAGAYNEQFF.

V usage is TRBV27 and J usage is TRBJ2-3; 7 bases map to TRBD2. The CDR3 totals 16 residues. V lost 6 bases to trimming and J lost 0 bases; unmatched junction nucleotides: 9. In germline, CDR1 is MNHEY, CDR2 SMNVEV (reference sequence). The CDR3 bases are TGTGCCAGCAGACCCGTTGCGGGGGTGAGCACAGATACGCAGTATTTT. It encodes CASRPVAGVSTDTQYF.

The chain links TRBV10-3 to TRBJ2-5; D gene unclear. CDR3 length equals 13 residues. Trimming took off 3 bases at V and 2 bases at J, with 7 bases between the two ends. The V gene's germline CDR1 is ENHRY and CDR2 SYGVKD. CDR3 coding DNA: TGTGCCATCAGTGAAAGAGGTCAAGAGACCCAGTACTTC. It codes for CAISERGQETQYF.

The J gene is TRBJ2-7, the V gene TRBV7-8; D perhaps matches TRBD1 (6 bases). V shed 5 bases and J shed 0 bases, with 14 bases lying between them. Germline V lookup: CDR1 SGHVS, CDR2 FQNEAQ. The length of the CDR3 is 15 residues. Here the CDR3 reads CASSPFRGASYEQYF. The CDR3 DNA follows: TGTGCCAGCAGCCCTTTCAGGGGCGCCTCCTACGAGCAGTACTTC.

The chain employs TRBV5-1 and TRBJ1-1; unclear D gene. This CDR3 is built from 16 residues. Germline CDR1 is SGHRS and CDR2 is YFSETQ. Trimming removed 0 bases from V and 1 base from J, with 13 bases in between. CDR3: CASSLEGSEENTEAFF. The CDR3 coding sequence is TGCGCCAGCAGCTTGGAAGGAAGCGAGGAGAACACTGAAGCTTTCTTT.

The chain uses TRBV19 and TRBJ1-2, with TRBD1 as a possible D gene (5 bases). Between the trimmed V and J ends, which lost 5 bases and 8 bases, there was a span of 12 bases. The germline gives CDR1 LNHDA, CDR2 SQIVND (reference sequence). CDR3 size: 12 residues. The CDR3 nucleotides are TGTGCCAGTAGTTGGCAGGGTCAAGGCTACACCTTC. It encodes CASSWQGQGYTF.

The V gene is TRBV7-9, the J gene TRBJ1-5; D unresolved. V gave up 0 bases and J gave up 0 bases, with 15 bases separating them. In germline, CDR1 is SEHNR, CDR2 FQNEAQ (reference sequence). This CDR3 has 18 residues. DNA of the CDR3: TGTGCCAGCAGCTTAGCCGGGAAGGGAGGATATAGCAATCAGCCCCAGCATTTT. It encodes CASSLAGKGGYSNQPQHF.

This clone was counted a single time. This chain links TRBV27 with TRBJ2-7; no clear D gene. The germline CDR1 and CDR2 sequences are MNHEY and SMNVEV (reference sequence). The CDR3 consists of 13 residues. Trimming pared 2 bases from V and 0 bases from J, leaving 5 bases between. This chain's CDR3 is CASSLGRSYEQYF. DNA for the CDR3: TGTGCCAGCAGTTTAGGGCGCTCCTACGAGCAGTACTTC.

The gene calls are TRBV6-1 and TRBJ2-7; perhaps TRBD1 as D (6 bases). This CDR3 is built from 15 residues. Germline V gene sequence: CDR1 MNHNS, CDR2 SASEGT. The ends were cut back, 3 bases at V and 9 bases at J, with 21 bases in the middle. The CDR3 DNA reads TGTGCCAGCAGTGATGCGAAGGACAGACTGCAGTGGCAGTACTTC. It encodes CASSDAKDRLQWQYF.

The rearrangement joins TRBV27 to TRBJ2-1, with a tentative D call TRBD2 (6 bases). Germline-derived CDR1 and CDR2 are MNHEY and SMNVEV (reference sequence). The V gene lost 3 bases and the J gene lost 4 bases, with 13 bases spanning the gap. The CDR3 consists of 15 residues. The CDR3 protein is CASSLGDWTYNEQFF. In DNA form, the CDR3 reads TGTGCCAGCAGTTTGGGGGACTGGACTTACAATGAGCAGTTCTTC.

In its sample, this clone was seen a few times. The chain is built from TRBV4-1 and TRBJ2-7; 9 bases agree with TRBD1. The CDR3 is 14 residues long. Losses at the gene ends were 3 bases for V and 6 bases for J; bases not matched to a gene: 6. Looked up from germline, CDR1 is MGHRA and CDR2 is YSYEKL. CDR3 protein: CASSQTGGAGEQYF. For the CDR3, the DNA is TGCGCCAGCAGCCAGACAGGGGGGGCGGGCGAGCAGTACTTC.

This sequence joins TRBV29-1 and TRBJ2-1; no definite D call. Germline V gives CDR1 SQVTM, CDR2 ANQGSEA. V gave up 4 bases and J gave up 0 bases, with 16 bases separating them. The length of the CDR3 is 16 residues. The CDR3 protein is CSVARKQSFSYNEQFF. CDR3 DNA sequence: TGCAGCGTTGCTCGGAAACAGTCTTTCTCCTACAATGAGCAGTTCTTC.

The chain joins TRBV11-2 to TRBJ1-1; D perhaps matches TRBD1 (6 bases). Trimming took off 6 bases at V and 0 bases at J, with 11 bases between the two ends. The CDR3 spans 14 residues. Per germline, CDR1 SGHAT and CDR2 FQNNGV. CDR3 sequence reads: CASRLGGMNTEAFF. CDR3 in DNA: TGTGCCAGCAGACTAGGGGGTATGAACACTGAAGCTTTCTTT.

This clone occurred a few times. This chain joins TRBV6-4 and TRBJ2-3, with 9 bases identical to TRBD2. V was clipped by 4 bases and J by 1 base; unmatched bases: 6. The CDR3 loop spans 16 amino acids. The germline V gene encodes CDR1 MRHNA and CDR2 SNTAGT. CDR3 sequence reads: CASSVSAGGGTDTQYF. CDR3 coding DNA: TGTGCCAGCAGTGTCTCAGCGGGGGGCGGCACAGATACGCAGTATTTT.

V and J are TRBV5-6 and TRBJ1-5; tentative D call: TRBD1 (6 bases). The CDR3 runs 16 residues. V lost 3 bases, J lost 2 bases, and 15 bases lay in between. Germline assignment: CDR1 SGHDT and CDR2 YYEEEE. The CDR3 nucleotides read TGTGCCAGCAGCTACTTCGGGTCAGGGGGCAATCAGCCCCAGCATTTT. It is translated as CASSYFGSGGNQPQHF. Using reference TRBV5-6 and TRBJ1-5 for the parts outside the CDR3, the full variable domain is DAGVTQSPTHLIKTRGQQVTLRCSPKSGHDTVSWYQQALGQGPQFIFQYYEEEERQRGNFPDRFSGHQFPNYSSELNVNALLLGDSALYLCASSYFGSGGNQPQHFGDGTRLSIL.

This clone has just a few counts. V and J are TRBV19 and TRBJ2-7, with TRBD1 matching 8 bases. J was trimmed by 0 bases and V by 4 bases; bases with no gene match: 5. From germline, CDR1 is LNHDA and CDR2 SQIVND (reference sequence). This CDR3 has 15 residues. In nucleotides, the CDR3 is TGTGCCAGTAGTAACAGGGGGTCAAGCTCCTACGAGCAGTACTTC. Amino acids: CASSNRGSSSYEQYF.